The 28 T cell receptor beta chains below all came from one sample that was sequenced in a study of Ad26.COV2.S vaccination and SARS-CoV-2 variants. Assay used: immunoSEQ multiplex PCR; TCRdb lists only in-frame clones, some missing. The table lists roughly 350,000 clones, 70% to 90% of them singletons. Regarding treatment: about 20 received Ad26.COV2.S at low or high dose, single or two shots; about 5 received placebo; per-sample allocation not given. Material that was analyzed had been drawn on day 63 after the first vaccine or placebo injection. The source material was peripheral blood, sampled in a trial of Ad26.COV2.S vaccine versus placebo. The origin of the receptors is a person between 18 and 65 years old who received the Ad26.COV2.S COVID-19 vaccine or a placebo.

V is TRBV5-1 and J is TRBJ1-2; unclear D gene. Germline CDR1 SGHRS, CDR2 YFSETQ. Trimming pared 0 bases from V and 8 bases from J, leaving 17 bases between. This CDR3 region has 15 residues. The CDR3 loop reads CASSLAVDGWKGYTF. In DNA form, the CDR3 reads TGCGCCAGCAGCTTGGCGGTGGATGGTTGGAAGGGCTACACCTTC.

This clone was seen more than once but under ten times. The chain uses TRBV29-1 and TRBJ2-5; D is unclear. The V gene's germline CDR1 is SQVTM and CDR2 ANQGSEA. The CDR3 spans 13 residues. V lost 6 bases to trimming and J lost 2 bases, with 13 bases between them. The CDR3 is CSVRSWEQETQYF. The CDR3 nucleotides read TGCAGCGTGCGGTCATGGGAACAAGAGACCCAGTACTTC.

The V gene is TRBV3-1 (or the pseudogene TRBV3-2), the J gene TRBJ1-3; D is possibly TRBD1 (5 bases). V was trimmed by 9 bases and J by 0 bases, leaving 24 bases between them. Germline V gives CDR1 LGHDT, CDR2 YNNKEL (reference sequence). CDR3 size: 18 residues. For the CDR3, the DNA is TGTGCCAGGTTGGGGACCCCTGGAAGACCCCCCTCTGGAAACACCATATATTTT. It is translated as CARLGTPGRPPSGNTIYF.

The CDR3 DNA reads as TGTGCCAGCCTTTTCAATCTTCCGGGAGTTACAGAAGCTTTCTTT. It translates to CASLFNLPGVTEAFF. The rearrangement links TRBV28 to TRBJ1-1, with D unclear. CDR1 is MDHEN and CDR2 is SYDVKM in the germline V gene. The CDR3 is 15 amino acids. Trimming left V 8 bases short and J 8 bases short, with 24 bases between.

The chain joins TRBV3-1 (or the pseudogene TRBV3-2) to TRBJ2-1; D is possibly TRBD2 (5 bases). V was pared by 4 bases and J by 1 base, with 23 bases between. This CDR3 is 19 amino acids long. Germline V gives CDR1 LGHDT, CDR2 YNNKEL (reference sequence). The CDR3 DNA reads TGTGCCAGCAGCCCGGGGAAGGTAGTGGCGTGGTCATCCTACAATGAGCAGTTCTTC. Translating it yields CASSPGKVVAWSSYNEQFF.

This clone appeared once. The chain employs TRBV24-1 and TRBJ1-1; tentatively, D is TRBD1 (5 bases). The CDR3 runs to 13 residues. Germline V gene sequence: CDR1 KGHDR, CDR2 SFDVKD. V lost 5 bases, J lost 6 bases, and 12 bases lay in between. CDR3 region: CATSAVGGSEAFF. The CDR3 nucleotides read TGTGCCACCAGTGCCGTGGGGGGGTCTGAAGCTTTCTTT.

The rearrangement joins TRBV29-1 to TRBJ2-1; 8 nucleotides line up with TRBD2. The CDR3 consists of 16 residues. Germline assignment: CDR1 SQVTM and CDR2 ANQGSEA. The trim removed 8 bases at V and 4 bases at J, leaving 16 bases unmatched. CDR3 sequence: CSLTPTLRLAYNEQFF. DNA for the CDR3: TGCAGCCTTACCCCCACCCTCCGACTAGCGTACAATGAGCAGTTCTTC.

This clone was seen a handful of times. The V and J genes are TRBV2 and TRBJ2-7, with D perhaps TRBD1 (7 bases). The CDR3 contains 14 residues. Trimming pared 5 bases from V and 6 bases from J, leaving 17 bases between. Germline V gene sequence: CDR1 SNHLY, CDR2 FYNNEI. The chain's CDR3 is CASSNTGEDCEQYF. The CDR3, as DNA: TGTGCCAGCAGTAACACAGGGGAGGATTGCGAGCAGTACTTC.

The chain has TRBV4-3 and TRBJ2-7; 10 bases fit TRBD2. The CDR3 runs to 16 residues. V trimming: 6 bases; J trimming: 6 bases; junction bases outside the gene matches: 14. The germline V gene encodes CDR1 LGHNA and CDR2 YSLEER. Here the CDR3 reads CASSTFRAGGVFEQYF. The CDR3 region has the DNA TGCGCCAGCAGTACCTTTAGAGCGGGGGGGGTATTCGAGCAGTACTTC.

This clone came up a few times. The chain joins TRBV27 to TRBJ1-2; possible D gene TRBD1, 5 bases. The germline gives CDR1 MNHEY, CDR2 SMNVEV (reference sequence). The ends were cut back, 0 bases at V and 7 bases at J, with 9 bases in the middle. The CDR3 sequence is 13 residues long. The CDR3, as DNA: TGTGCCAGCAGTTTATCCCCTCAGGGTGGCTACACCTTC. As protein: CASSLSPQGGYTF.

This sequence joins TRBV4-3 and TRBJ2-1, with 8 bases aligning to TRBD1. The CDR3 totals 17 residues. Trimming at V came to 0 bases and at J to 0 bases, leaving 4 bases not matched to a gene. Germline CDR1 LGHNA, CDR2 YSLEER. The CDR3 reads CASSQERTGSSYNEQFF. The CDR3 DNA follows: TGCGCCAGCAGCCAAGAGAGGACAGGGAGCTCCTACAATGAGCAGTTCTTC.

The CDR3 bases are TGTGCCAGCAGCTTAGGAGCGGGGGGCCACATCTACGAGCAGTACTTC. This gives the protein CASSLGAGGHIYEQYF. The J gene is TRBJ2-7, the V gene TRBV13, with TRBD2 matching 9 bases. Germline CDR1 and CDR2: PRHDT and FYEKMQ (reference sequence). Trimming at V came to 0 bases and at J to 3 bases, leaving 6 bases not matched to a gene. The CDR3 consists of 16 residues.

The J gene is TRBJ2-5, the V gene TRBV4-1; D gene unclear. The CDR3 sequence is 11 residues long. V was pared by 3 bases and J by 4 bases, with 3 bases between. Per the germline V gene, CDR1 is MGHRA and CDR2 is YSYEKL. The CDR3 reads CASSHSETQYF. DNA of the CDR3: TGCGCCAGCAGCCATTCAGAGACCCAGTACTTC.

CDR3 nucleotide sequence: TGTGCCAGCAGCGTAGCAGGGAATTATAATTCACCCCTCCACTTT. Its protein product is CASSVAGNYNSPLHF. V gene TRBV9 combines with J gene TRBJ1-6; perhaps TRBD1 as D (5 bases). Germline CDR1 reads SGDLS; CDR2 reads YYNGEE. V was shortened by 0 bases and J by 4 bases, with 8 bases between the two germline ends. The CDR3 extends over 15 amino acids.

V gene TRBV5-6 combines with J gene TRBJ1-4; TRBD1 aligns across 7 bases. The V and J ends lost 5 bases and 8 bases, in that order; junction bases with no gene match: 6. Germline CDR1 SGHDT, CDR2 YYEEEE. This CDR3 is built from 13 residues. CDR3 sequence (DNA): TGTGCCAGCAGGACAGCACAGGGGGAAAAACTGTTTTTT. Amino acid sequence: CASRTAQGEKLFF.

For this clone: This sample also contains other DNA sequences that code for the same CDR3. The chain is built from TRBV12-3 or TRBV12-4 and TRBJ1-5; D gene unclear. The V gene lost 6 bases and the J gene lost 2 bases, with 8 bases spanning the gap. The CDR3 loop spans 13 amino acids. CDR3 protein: CASSPGGNQPQHF. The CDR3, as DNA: TGTGCCAGCAGCCCCGGAGGCAATCAGCCCCAGCATTTT.

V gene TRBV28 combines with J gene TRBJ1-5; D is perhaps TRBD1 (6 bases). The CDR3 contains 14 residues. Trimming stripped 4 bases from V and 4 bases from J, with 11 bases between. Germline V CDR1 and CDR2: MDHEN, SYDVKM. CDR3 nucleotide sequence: TGTGCCAGCAGTTCGGGGACACCGAATCAGCCCCAGCATTTT. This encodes CASSSGTPNQPQHF.

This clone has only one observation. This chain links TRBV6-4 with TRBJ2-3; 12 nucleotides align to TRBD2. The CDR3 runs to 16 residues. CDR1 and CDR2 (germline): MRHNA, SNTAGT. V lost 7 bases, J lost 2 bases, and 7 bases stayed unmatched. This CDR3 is CASTKRTSGATDTQYF. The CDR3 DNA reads TGTGCCAGCACCAAACGGACTAGCGGGGCCACAGATACGCAGTATTTT.

The CDR3 sequence is CASSYSKTETYNSPLHF. The CDR3 nucleotides read TGTGCCAGCAGTTACTCGAAGACAGAAACCTATAATTCACCCCTCCACTTT. The chain joins TRBV6-2 or TRBV6-3 to TRBJ1-6, with a possible D match to TRBD1 (5 bases). In germline, CDR1 is MNHEY, CDR2 SVGEGT. The CDR3 has 17 amino acids. Trimming stripped 0 bases from V and 2 bases from J, with 11 bases between.

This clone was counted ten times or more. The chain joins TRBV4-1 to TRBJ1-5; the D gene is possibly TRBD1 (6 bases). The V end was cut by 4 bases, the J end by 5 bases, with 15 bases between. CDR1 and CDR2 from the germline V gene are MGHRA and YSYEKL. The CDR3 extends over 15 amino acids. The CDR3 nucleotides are TGCGCCAGCAGCCCCTTAGGGGGGGGCCATCAGCCCCAGCATTTT. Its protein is CASSPLGGGHQPQHF.

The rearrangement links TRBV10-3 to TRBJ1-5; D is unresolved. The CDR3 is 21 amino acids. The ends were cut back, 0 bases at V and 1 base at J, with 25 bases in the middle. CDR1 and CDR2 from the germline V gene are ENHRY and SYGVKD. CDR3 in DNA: TGTGCCATCAGTGAGTCTGCCCGTGGACGGCCGTATGGTGGGAGCAATCAGCCCCAGCATTTT. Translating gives CAISESARGRPYGGSNQPQHF.

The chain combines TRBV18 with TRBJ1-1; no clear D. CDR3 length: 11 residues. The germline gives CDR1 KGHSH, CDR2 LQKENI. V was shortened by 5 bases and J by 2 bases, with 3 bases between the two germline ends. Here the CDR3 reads CASSDNTEAFF. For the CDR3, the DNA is TGTGCCAGCTCAGATAACACTGAAGCTTTCTTT.

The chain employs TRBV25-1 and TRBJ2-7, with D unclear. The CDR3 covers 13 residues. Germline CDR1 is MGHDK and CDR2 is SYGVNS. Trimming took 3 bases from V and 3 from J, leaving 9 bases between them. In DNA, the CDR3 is TGTGCCAGCAGTGACAACTGGGGCTACGAGCAGTACTTC. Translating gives CASSDNWGYEQYF.

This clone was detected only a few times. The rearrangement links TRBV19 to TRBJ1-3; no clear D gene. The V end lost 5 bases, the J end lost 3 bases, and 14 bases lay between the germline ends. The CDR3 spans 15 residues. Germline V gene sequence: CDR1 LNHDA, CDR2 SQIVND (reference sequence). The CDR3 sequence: CASSLDPTIGNTIYF. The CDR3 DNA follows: TGTGCCAGTAGTTTGGACCCTACGATTGGAAACACCATATATTTT.

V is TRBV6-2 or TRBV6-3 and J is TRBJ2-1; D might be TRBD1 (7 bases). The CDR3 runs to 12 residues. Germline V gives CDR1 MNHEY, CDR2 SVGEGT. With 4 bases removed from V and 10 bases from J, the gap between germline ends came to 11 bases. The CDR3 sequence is CASSWQGGEQFF. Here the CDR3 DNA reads TGTGCCAGCAGTTGGCAGGGGGGCGAGCAGTTCTTC.

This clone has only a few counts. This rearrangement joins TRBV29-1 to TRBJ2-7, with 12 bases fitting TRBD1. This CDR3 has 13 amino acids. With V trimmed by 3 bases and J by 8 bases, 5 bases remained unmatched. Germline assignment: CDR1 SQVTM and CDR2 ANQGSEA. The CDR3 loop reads CSVDSGQGAKQYF. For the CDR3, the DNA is TGCAGCGTTGATTCGGGACAGGGGGCTAAGCAGTACTTC.

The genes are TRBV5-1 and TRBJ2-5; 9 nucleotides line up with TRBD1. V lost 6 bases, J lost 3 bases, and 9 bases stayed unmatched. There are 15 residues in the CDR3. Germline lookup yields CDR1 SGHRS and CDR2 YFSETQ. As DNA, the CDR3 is TGCGCCAGCAAATCCCTGGACAGGGGAGAAGAGACCCAGTACTTC. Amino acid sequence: CASKSLDRGEETQYF.

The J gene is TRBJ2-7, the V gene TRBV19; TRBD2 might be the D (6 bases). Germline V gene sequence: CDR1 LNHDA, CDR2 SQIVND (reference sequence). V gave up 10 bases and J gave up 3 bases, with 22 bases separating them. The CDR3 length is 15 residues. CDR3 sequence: CATQSLGGAIYEQYF. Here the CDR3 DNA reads TGTGCCACCCAGAGTTTGGGCGGGGCCATCTACGAGCAGTACTTC.